This T cell receptor (beta chain) was captured by sequencing in a study of vaccination and CD4 T cells after COVID-19. The germline V gene encodes CDR1 MNHNS and CDR2 SASEGT. The V gene lost 1 base and the J gene lost 0 bases, with 9 bases spanning the gap. The CDR3 has 15 residues. Regarding treatment: roughly ten-day PBMC culture with coronavirus spike peptide pools or control peptides (ViraFEST assay). This clonotype was observed a few times. The antigen is unknown. Sequence data for DNA of cultured CD4+ T cells were generated by the Oncomine TCR Beta short-read assay. TCRdb reprocessed the PCR reads via MiXCR and lists one record per CDR3 protein. The sample has about 15,000 distinct CDR3 sequences, just over 20% seen once.

The receptor's source is a human donor who received a COVID-19 vaccine. This sequence joins TRBV6-1 and TRBJ1-1; D ambiguous. This specimen consisted of CD4+ T cells from blood, cultured in vitro, obtained before SARS-CoV-2 vaccination. CDR3 in DNA: TGTGCCAGCAGTGAAGTAAAGGACTTGAACACTGAAGCTTTCTTT. Amino acid sequence: CASSEVKDLNTEAFF.